This T cell receptor (beta chain) emerged from a study of beta chain features in type 1 diabetes. This CDR3 comprises 13 residues. Looked up from germline, CDR1 is SGHVS and CDR2 is FNYEAQ. Losses at the gene ends were 7 bases for V and 5 bases for J; bases not matched to a gene: 5. Only a few counts were recorded for this clone. The isolated RNA, all of it, was reverse transcribed, so expressed TCRB transcripts were what got sequenced. The table came from immunoSEQ multiplex PCR; TCRdb's copy has only in-frame clones and leaves some out. The sample lists 130,000 to 150,000 clones, about 7.1% occurring once.

Sample: central memory CD4+ T cells from blood. The sequence came from a woman aged 25 to 39 in good health. The chain combines TRBV7-6 with TRBJ1-5; 7 nucleotides line up with TRBD1. CDR3 in amino acids: CASTGGGDQPQHF. CDR3 DNA: TGTGCCAGCACCGGAGGGGGCGATCAGCCCCAGCATTTT.